The clone carrying this T cell receptor beta chain was recorded at least ten times. Its antigen is not known. At one end the junction does not follow the germline gene, possibly because of a read error. These data originate in a study of human T cells and chemical hapten exposure. Whole-study results and caveats: Controls formed significantly fewer large CDR3 similarity clusters than expanded TCRs did.

As the library was built, unique molecular identifiers were attached to individual cDNA molecules. TCRdb independently ran MiXCR on the RACE reads; one entry per CDR3 protein. This repertoire shows 65,000 to 70,000 distinct CDR3 sequences, over 9.5% found once; its top ten account for approximately 5.2%. Time point of the sample: pre-sensitization, week 0. Documented treatment: therapeutic diphenylcyclopropenone sensitization with weekly scalp DPC. Donors were 18 to 70-year-old alopecia patients suitable for DPC. This CDR3 region has 11 residues. Germline loops: CDR1 MDHEN, CDR2 SYDVKM. Here the sequenced sample was whole blood, taken in connection with sensitization to the hapten diphenylcyclopropenone (DPC). This TCR derives from a woman aged 50 to 65 with alopecia areata. Some clones in this sample may be carry-over from other donors' samples. This sequence joins TRBV28 and TRBJ2-7, with TRBD2 as a possible D gene (6 bases). The CDR3 sequence: CASSQSERESF. CDR3 nucleotides: TGTGCCAGCAGTCAGTCTGAACGGGAGAGCTTC.